This T cell receptor beta chain derives from a study of blood T cell repertoires in COVID-19. Trimming removed 0 bases from V and 0 bases from J, with 6 bases in between. Germline V gives CDR1 MGHRA, CDR2 YSYEKL. This CDR3 is 16 amino acids long. Using immunoSEQ multiplex PCR, the repertoire was profiled, and TCRdb retains in-frame clones only, with some absent. This table has hundreds of thousands of clones, 80% to 90% appearing once. This chain connects TRBV4-1 to TRBJ1-6; D is possibly TRBD1 (5 bases). This clonotype was sampled from a man aged 30-40 years with active or convalescent COVID-19. The sequenced sample was peripheral blood. The CDR3 region has the DNA TGCGCCAGCAGCCAAGAGACAGTCTCCTATAATTCACCCCTCCACTTT. It specifies CASSQETVSYNSPLHF.